This section outlines one TCR beta chain sequence together with its context. What it binds is not known. The data were taken from a study of vaccination and CD4 T cells after COVID-19. Study overall: Testing by nasal swab PCR showed convalescent patients to be SARS-CoV-2 positive; 8 to 10 were mild and one was severe. Treatment of control cultures consisted of a CEFX pool, an HIV-1 Nef pool, or no peptide. Overlapping SARS-CoV-2, HCoV-NL63, HCoV-OC43 and HCoV-229E spike peptides stimulated the cells.

Germline V gives CDR1 SEHNR, CDR2 FQNEAQ (reference sequence). J gave up 3 bases and V 2 bases, and 4 bases lay outside the gene matches. This CDR3 comprises 15 residues. Specified treatment: approximately 9-day PBMC culture with coronavirus spike peptide pools or control peptides (ViraFEST assay). Cultured CD4+ T-cell DNA underwent Oncomine TCR Beta short-read sequencing. MiXCR was run by TCRdb on the PCR reads, yielding one entry per CDR3 protein. The sample lists 10,000 to 15,000 distinct CDR3 sequences, roughly three fifths occurring once. The V and J genes are TRBV7-9 and TRBJ2-4; TRBD2 agrees at 7 bases. The sample was CD4+ T cells from blood, cultured in vitro. The sequence was obtained from a human donor who had recovered from COVID-19. CDR3 sequence reads: CASSLSGVGKNIQYF. The DNA of the CDR3 is TGTGCCAGCAGCTTAAGCGGGGTTGGCAAAAACATTCAGTACTTC.